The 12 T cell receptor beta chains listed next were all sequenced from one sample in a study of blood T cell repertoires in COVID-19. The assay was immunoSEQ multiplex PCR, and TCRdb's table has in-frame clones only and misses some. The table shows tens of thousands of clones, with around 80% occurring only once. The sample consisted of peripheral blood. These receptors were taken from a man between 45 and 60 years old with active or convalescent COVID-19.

CDR3 bases: TGCAGTGCTGCGACGGGTACTGAAGCTTTCTTT. Translating it yields CSAATGTEAFF. The chain recombines TRBV20-1 with TRBJ1-1; D remains ambiguous. CDR3 length: 11 residues. Germline values: CDR1 DFQATT, CDR2 SNEGSKA (reference sequence). V lost 5 bases and J 5 bases, leaving 9 bases between the germline ends.

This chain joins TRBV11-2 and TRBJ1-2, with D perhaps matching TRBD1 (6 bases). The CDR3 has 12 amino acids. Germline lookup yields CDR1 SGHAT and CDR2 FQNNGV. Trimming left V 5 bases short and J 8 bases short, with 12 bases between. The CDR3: CASSHDRRGYTF. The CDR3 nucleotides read TGTGCCAGCAGCCACGACAGGCGGGGCTACACCTTC.

CDR3 sequence reads: CASSLAQEGNQPQHF. CDR3 DNA sequence: TGTGCCAGCAGCTTAGCACAGGAAGGCAATCAGCCCCAGCATTTT. The J gene is TRBJ1-5, the V gene TRBV11-2; weak D call: TRBD1 (5 bases). V was trimmed by 1 base and J by 2 bases, leaving 9 bases between them. Looked up from germline, CDR1 is SGHAT and CDR2 is FQNNGV. The CDR3 length is 15 residues.

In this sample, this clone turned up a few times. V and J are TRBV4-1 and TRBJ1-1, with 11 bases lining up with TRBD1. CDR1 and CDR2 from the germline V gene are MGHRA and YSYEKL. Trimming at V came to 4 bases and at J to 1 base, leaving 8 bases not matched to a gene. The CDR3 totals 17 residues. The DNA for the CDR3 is TGCGCCAGCAGCCTGGACAGGGGGCTGGGAAAGAACACTGAAGCTTTCTTT. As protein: CASSLDRGLGKNTEAFF.

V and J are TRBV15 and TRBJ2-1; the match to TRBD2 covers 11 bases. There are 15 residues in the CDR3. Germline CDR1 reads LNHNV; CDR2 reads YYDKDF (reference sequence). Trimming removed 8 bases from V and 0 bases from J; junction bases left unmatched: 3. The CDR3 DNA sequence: TGTGCCACCCTAGCGGGGGGCCTCTCCTACAATGAGCAGTTCTTC. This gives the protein CATLAGGLSYNEQFF.

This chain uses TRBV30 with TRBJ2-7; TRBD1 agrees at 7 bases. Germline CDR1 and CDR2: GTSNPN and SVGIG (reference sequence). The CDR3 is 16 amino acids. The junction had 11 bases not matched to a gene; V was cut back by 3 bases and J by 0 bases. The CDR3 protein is CAWSPQDRRLSYEQYF. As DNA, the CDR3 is TGTGCCTGGAGCCCCCAGGACAGGCGCCTCTCCTACGAGCAGTACTTC.

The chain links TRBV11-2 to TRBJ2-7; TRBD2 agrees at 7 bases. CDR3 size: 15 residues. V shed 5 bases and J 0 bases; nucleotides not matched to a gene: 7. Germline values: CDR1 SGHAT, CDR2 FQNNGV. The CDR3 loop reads CASSPAGIGSYEQYV. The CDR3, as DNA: TGTGCCAGCAGCCCAGCGGGGATTGGCTCCTACGAGCAGTACGTC.

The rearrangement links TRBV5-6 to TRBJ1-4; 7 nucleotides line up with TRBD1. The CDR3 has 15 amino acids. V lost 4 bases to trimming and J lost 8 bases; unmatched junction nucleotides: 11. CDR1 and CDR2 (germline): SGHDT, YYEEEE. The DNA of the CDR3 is TGTGCCAGCAGCGTACAGGGGATAAGAGGCGAAAAACTGTTTTTT. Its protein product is CASSVQGIRGEKLFF.

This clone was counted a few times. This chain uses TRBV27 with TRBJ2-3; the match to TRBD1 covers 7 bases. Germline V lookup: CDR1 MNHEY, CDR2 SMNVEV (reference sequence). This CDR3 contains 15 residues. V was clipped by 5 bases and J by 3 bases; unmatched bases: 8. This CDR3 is CASSTTGSRTDTQYF. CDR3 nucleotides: TGTGCCAGCAGTACGACAGGGAGCCGAACAGATACGCAGTATTTT.

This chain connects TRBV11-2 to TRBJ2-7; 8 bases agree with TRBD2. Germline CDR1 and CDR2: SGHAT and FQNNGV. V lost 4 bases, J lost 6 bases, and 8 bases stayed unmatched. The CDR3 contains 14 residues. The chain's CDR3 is CASSSGREATEQYF. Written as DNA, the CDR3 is TGTGCCAGCAGCTCCGGGAGGGAGGCTACCGAGCAGTACTTC.

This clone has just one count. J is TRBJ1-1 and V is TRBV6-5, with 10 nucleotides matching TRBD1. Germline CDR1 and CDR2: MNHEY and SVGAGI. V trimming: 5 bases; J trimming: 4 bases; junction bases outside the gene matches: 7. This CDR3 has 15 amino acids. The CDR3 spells CASSPGQGMGTEAFF. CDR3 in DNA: TGTGCCAGCAGTCCGGGACAGGGGATGGGCACTGAAGCTTTCTTT.

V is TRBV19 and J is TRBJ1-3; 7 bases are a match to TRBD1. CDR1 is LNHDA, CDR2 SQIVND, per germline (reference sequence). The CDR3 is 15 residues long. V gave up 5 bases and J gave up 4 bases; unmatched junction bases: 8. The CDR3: CASSPRQGSGNTIYF. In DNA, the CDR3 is TGTGCCAGTAGTCCTCGACAGGGCTCCGGAAACACCATATATTTT.